Each of the 18 T cell receptor beta chains below was sequenced from the same sample in a study of tissue T cells after allogeneic stem cell transplantation. The method was immunoSEQ multiplex PCR; TCRdb's version includes in-frame clones alone and lacks a portion of them. The table has thousands of clones, 50% seen once. The time point was: mouse harvest day 7 after allogeneic transplant. The graft held 10^6 splenic CD5+ T cells and 10^7 T-cell-depleted bone marrow cells. The source material was gut tissue. The receptors stem from a female BALB/c mouse given C57BL/6 T cells with graft-versus-host disease after an allogeneic hematopoietic cell transplant.

In regard to this clone: The gene names given are mouse names. The read comes to an end 1 residue before the CDR3 does, leaving the germline J gene to fill in the end. The chain joins TRBV23 to TRBJ2-4; the D call of TRBD1 is as the table states it, not checked on the DNA. CDR1 is KGHTA and CDR2 is FQNQQP in the germline V gene. This CDR3 has 12 amino acids. CDR3 DNA, as far as it was read: TGCTCCAGCAGTCACCAGAGAAACACCTTGTAC. Its translation: CSSSHQRNTLY. The full CDR3 sequence reads CSSSHQRNTLYF.

On this clone itself: Gene and germline names: mouse. The CDR3 end falls 1 residue outside the read, so it is completed with the germline J gene. This sequence joins TRBV26 and TRBJ2-5; unclear D gene. With 4 bases removed from V and 1 base from J, the gap between germline ends came to 3 bases. The CDR3 is made up of 12 amino acids. Germline V CDR1 and CDR2: KGHPV, FQNQEV (reference sequence). Partial CDR3 DNA: TGTGCCAGCAGTCCATACCAAGACACCCAGTAC. Amino acids: CASSPYQDTQY. The full CDR3 protein is CASSPYQDTQYF. Together with reference TRBV26 and TRBJ2-5, the CDR3 gives the full variable domain: NSKVIQTPRYLVKGQGQKAKMRCIPEKGHPVVFWYQQNKNNEFKFLINFQNQEVLQQIDMTEKRFSAECPSNSPCSLEIQSSEAGDSALYLCASSPYQDTQYFGPGTRLLVL.

Regarding this clone: These gene names are mouse names. The read stops 1 residue short of the end of the CDR3; the missing end is completed from the germline J gene. This rearrangement joins TRBV1 to TRBJ1-6; 11 nucleotides agree with TRBD1. TRBJ1-6 is annotated as an ORF whose role is uncertain. CDR3 length: 15 residues. V lost 4 bases to trimming and J lost 6 bases; unmatched junction nucleotides: 2. Germline loops: CDR1 NSQYPW, CDR2 LRSPGD (reference sequence). The CDR3 here is CTCSGDRGVNSPLYF. The part of the CDR3 DNA that was read is TGCACCTGCAGTGGGGACAGGGGGGTTAATTCGCCCCTCTAC.

Notes on this clone: The genes and germline here are from mouse. The read terminates 1 residue ahead of where the CDR3 ends, so the germline J gene completes it. This chain connects TRBV26 to TRBJ2-3; 8 bases agree with TRBD2. CDR1 and CDR2 (germline): KGHPV, FQNQEV (reference sequence). CDR3 size: 15 residues. Unmatched junction bases numbered 3, after V lost 1 base and J lost 3 bases. The CDR3 region is CASSLYLGGAETLYF. The sequenced part of the CDR3 DNA is TGTGCCAGCAGTCTGTACCTGGGGGGCGCAGAAACGCTGTAT.

This clone has just a few counts. Gene names are mouse gene names. The read gets to within 1 residue of the CDR3 end, and the germline J gene fills in the rest. The V and J genes are TRBV19 and TRBJ2-7; 8 nucleotides align to TRBD1. The CDR3 spans 12 residues. Germline lookup yields CDR1 FNHDT and CDR2 SITEND (reference sequence). Germline trimming cut 4 bases from V and 7 bases from J; bases unmatched to any gene: 4. The CDR3: CASSPRGREQYF. The CDR3 DNA, read in part, is TGTGCCAGCAGTCCCAGGGGGCGGGAACAGTAC. Complete variable domain (other parts from reference TRBV19 and TRBJ2-7): GGIITQTPKFLIGQEGQKLTLKCQQNFNHDTMYWYRQDSGKGLRLIYYSITENDLQKGDLSEGYDASREKKSSFSLTVTSAQKNEMAVFLCASSPRGREQYFGPGTRLTVL.

About this clone: The gene symbols are mouse symbols. Read data end 1 residue before the CDR3 end; the end is taken from the germline J gene. The V and J genes are TRBV5 and TRBJ2-7; 11 bases map to TRBD2. This CDR3 has 14 amino acids. V trimming: 4 bases; J trimming: 4 bases; junction bases outside the gene matches: 3. Germline V gives CDR1 LGHNA, CDR2 YNLKQL (reference sequence). CDR3 DNA (partial): TGTGCCAGCAGCCCCCGGGACTGGGGGTATGAACAGTAC. Translation: CASSPRDWGYEQY. The CDR3 reads in full as CASSPRDWGYEQYF.

Comments on this clone: Gene names follow the mouse nomenclature. The read terminates 1 residue ahead of where the CDR3 ends, so the germline J gene completes it. The rearrangement uses TRBV26 and TRBJ2-7; tentatively, D is TRBD2 (6 bases). Trimming left V 3 bases short and J 3 bases short, with 9 bases between. The CDR3 consists of 13 residues. Germline V gene lookup returns CDR1 KGHPV and CDR2 FQNQEV (reference sequence). The covered CDR3 bases are TGTGCCAGCAGTCTATTGGGGGTCTATGAACAGTAC. Translation gives CASSLLGVYEQY. The entire CDR3 is CASSLLGVYEQYF.

Turning to this clone: Gene names follow the mouse nomenclature. The CDR3 goes on 1 residue after the read ends, and that part is filled in from the germline J gene. The chain links TRBV3 to TRBJ1-3; D uncertain. Germline-derived CDR1 and CDR2 are SNHLY and FYNGKV (reference sequence). The CDR3 runs 13 residues. V lost 5 bases, J lost 0 bases, and 5 bases lay in between. This CDR3 is CASSDNSGNTLYF. CDR3 bases read: TGTGCCAGCAGCGACAATTCTGGAAATACGCTCTAT.

With respect to this clone: Mouse germline and gene names are used. The read finishes 1 residue shy of the CDR3 end, and the germline J gene is used to complete it. The chain couples TRBV12-1 to TRBJ2-3; TRBD2 agrees at 9 bases. The germline V gene encodes CDR1 SGHSN and CDR2 HYEKVE. This CDR3 spans 18 amino acids. V shed 2 bases, J shed 0 bases, and the junction held 11 bases outside the gene matches. The covered CDR3 bases are TGTGCCAGCTCTCCCCTGTCCCGGGACTGGGTTAGTGCAGAAACGCTGTAT. It specifies CASSPLSRDWVSAETLY. The full-length CDR3 reads as CASSPLSRDWVSAETLYF.

For this clone: Each gene name is a mouse one. The read ends 1 residue shy of where the CDR3 ends; the end is completed using the germline J gene. This sequence joins TRBV23 and TRBJ2-5; the D call in the table, TRBD1, was not verified against the DNA. The CDR3 loop spans 13 amino acids. CDR1 is KGHTA and CDR2 is FQNQQP in the germline V gene. Incomplete CDR3 DNA: TGCTCCAGCAGAACAATTAACCAAGACACCCAGTAC. It translates to CSSRTINQDTQY. The whole CDR3 is CSSRTINQDTQYF.

As concerns this clone: Gene names and germline refer to mouse. The CDR3 is cut off 1 residue early in the read; its end comes from the germline J gene. This rearrangement joins TRBV22 to TRBJ1-6. TRBV22 is assigned pseudogene status. TRBJ1-6 is an ORF, and what it does is uncertain. This CDR3 has 13 residues. The CDR3 is CASSLTGNSPLYF. The sequenced CDR3 bases are TGTGCCAGCAGTTTAACTGGGAATTCGCCCCTCTAC.

This clone was counted between two and nine times. Mouse names are used for the genes. The CDR3 is cut off 1 residue early in the read; its end comes from the germline J gene. Distinct nucleotide sequences in the sample also encode this CDR3. The chain uses TRBV26 and TRBJ1-3, with D perhaps TRBD1 (6 bases). Germline V gene sequence: CDR1 KGHPV, CDR2 FQNQEV (reference sequence). The CDR3 is 15 amino acids. Trimming pared 6 bases from V and 0 bases from J, leaving 12 bases between. The CDR3 DNA, read in part, is TGTGCCAGCAGCCTCGGGACAAATTCTGGAAATACGCTCTAT. Protein sequence: CASSLGTNSGNTLY. The entire CDR3 is CASSLGTNSGNTLYF.

This clone was detected only a few times. The gene names here belong to mouse. The read ends 1 residue before the CDR3 terminus; that terminus is restored from the germline J gene. This chain joins TRBV13-2 and TRBJ2-7; possibly TRBD1 for D (6 bases). Germline V CDR1 and CDR2: NNHNN, SYGAGS (reference sequence). This CDR3 has 13 amino acids. Deletions cut 0 bases from V and 5 bases from J, with 9 bases between. The CDR3 is CASGDAKGDEQYF. The DNA read from the CDR3 is TGTGCCAGCGGTGATGCAAAGGGGGATGAACAGTAC.

With respect to this clone: Mouse gene names apply. The read ends 1 residue before the CDR3 terminus; that terminus is restored from the germline J gene. The chain carries TRBV26 and TRBJ1-3; D gene ambiguous. The CDR3 length is 14 residues. V gave up 4 bases and J gave up 0 bases, with 7 bases separating them. Germline V gene lookup returns CDR1 KGHPV and CDR2 FQNQEV (reference sequence). The CDR3 DNA, read in part, is TGTGCCAGCAGTCCCGGGAATTCTGGAAATACGCTCTAT. It encodes CASSPGNSGNTLY. The full CDR3 is CASSPGNSGNTLYF.

As concerns this clone: Gene and germline names: mouse. Sequencing ends 1 residue short of the CDR3 end; the germline J gene provides the rest. The rearrangement uses TRBV12-2 and TRBJ2-5; 8 nucleotides match TRBD2. This CDR3 contains 13 residues. The germline CDR1 and CDR2 sequences are SGHLS and HYDKME. Trimming removed 1 base from V and 6 bases from J; junction bases left unmatched: 2. The CDR3 DNA, read in part, is TGTGCCAGCTCTCTGGGGGGGCGGGACACCCAGTAC. Residues: CASSLGGRDTQY. The CDR3, in full, reads CASSLGGRDTQYF.

This clone was seen a handful of times. Gene names refer to mouse genes. The read terminates 1 residue ahead of where the CDR3 ends, so the germline J gene completes it. This sequence joins TRBV4 and TRBJ1-3; no firm D call. This CDR3 is built from 12 residues. V was shortened by 5 bases and J by 5 bases, with 7 bases between the two germline ends. Per germline, CDR1 LGHDT and CDR2 YNNKQL (reference sequence). The sequenced CDR3 bases are TGTGCCAGCAGCCCTGACAGAAATACGCTCTAT. This sequence encodes CASSPDRNTLY. The full CDR3 reads CASSPDRNTLYF.

As regards this clone: Mouse gene names and germline throughout. The read stops 1 residue short of the end of the CDR3; the missing end is completed from the germline J gene. This chain joins TRBV20 and TRBJ1-1; D unresolved. This CDR3 has 12 amino acids. V lost 1 base, J lost 3 bases, and 6 bases lay in between. Germline lookup yields CDR1 GFQATS and CDR2 STVNSAI. Here the CDR3 reads CGARGQYTEVFF. CDR3 bases read: TGTGGTGCTAGGGGACAATACACAGAAGTCTTC. Full variable domain (remainder filled in from reference TRBV20 and TRBJ1-1): GALVYQYPRRTICKSGTSMRMECQAVGFQATSVAWYRQSPQKTFELIALSTVNSAIKYEQNFTQEKFPISHPNLSFSSMTVLNAYLEDRGLYLCGARGQYTEVFFGKGTRLTVV.

Comments on this clone: Here the gene names and germline are mouse. The CDR3 extends 1 residue past the end of the read, so its final part is completed from the germline J gene. The V gene is TRBV4, the J gene TRBJ2-1, with no clear D. The germline V and J ends were trimmed by 4 bases and 6 bases, with 4 bases remaining between them. CDR3 size: 11 residues. Germline V gene data show CDR1 as LGHDT and CDR2 as YNNKQL (reference sequence). CDR3 sequence reads: CASSSFAEQFF. The CDR3 DNA, read in part, is TGTGCCAGCAGCTCTTTTGCTGAGCAGTTC.